This TCR beta chain was recorded in a study of blood T cell repertoires in COVID-19. Study-wide background: Nucleic acid was either cDNA or gDNA, and it came from T cells, B-cell-depleted T cells, or PBMCs.

Germline values: CDR1 LGHDT, CDR2 YNNKEL (reference sequence). Trimming removed 0 bases at V and 5 bases at J, with 10 bases between. The CDR3 consists of 14 residues. In the original processing: It was from reference gene primer amplification that nucleated cell counts were estimated. The table came from immunoSEQ multiplex PCR; TCRdb's copy has only in-frame clones and leaves some out. Clonal size and the V and J genes are those of that table, whereas D and trimming came from the DNA. The data contain 250,000 or so clones, roughly 91% of them singletons. Input material: peripheral blood. J is TRBJ1-2 and V is TRBV3-1 (or the pseudogene TRBV3-2), with D maybe TRBD1 (5 bases). The clonotype originates from a woman aged 40 to 50 who had recovered from COVID-19. The CDR3 region is CASSQEAGNYGYTF. The CDR3, as DNA: TGTGCCAGCAGCCAAGAGGCAGGGAATTATGGCTACACCTTC.